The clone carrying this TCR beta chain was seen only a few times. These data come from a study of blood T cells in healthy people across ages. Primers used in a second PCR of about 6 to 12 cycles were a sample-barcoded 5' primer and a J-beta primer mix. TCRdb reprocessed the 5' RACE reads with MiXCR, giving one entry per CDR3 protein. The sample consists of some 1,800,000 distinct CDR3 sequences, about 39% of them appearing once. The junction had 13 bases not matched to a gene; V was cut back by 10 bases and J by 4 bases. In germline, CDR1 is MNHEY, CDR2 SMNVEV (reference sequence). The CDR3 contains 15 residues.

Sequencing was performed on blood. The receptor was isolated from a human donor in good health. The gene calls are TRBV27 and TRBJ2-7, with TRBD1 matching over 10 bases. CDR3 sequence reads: CATTTGTGEYYEQYF. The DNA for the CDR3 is TGTGCCACGACGACCGGGACAGGGGAATATTACGAGCAGTACTTC.